This T cell receptor beta chain was retrieved from a study of beta chain features in type 1 diabetes. The wider study: The patients were much like the healthy donors in age, gender and cell yields. Study results and caveats: Shortening that was moderate but significant affected the TCRB CDR3s of Type 1 diabetes patients in all four CD4+ subsets.

This clone occurred a few times. Its target is not known. Since all of the isolated RNA was reverse transcribed, expressed TCRB transcripts were what got sequenced. Repertoires were generated with immunoSEQ multiplex PCR, while TCRdb's copy carries only in-frame clones and drops some. In the table there are 300,000 to 400,000 clones, roughly a tenth of which are singletons. Input material: central memory CD4+ T cells from blood. The TCR was taken from a man aged 30-40 years with type 1 diabetes.

The CDR3 sequence is CSVEDQGSWTQYF. For the CDR3, the DNA is TGCAGCGTTGAAGATCAGGGAAGCTGGACCCAGTACTTC. The chain links TRBV29-1 to TRBJ2-5; a weak D match, TRBD1 (5 bases). The CDR3 is made up of 13 amino acids. Germline V gene data show CDR1 as SQVTM and CDR2 as ANQGSEA. V lost 0 bases to trimming and J lost 7 bases, with 12 bases between them. The full variable domain, in which reference TRBV29-1 and TRBJ2-5 provide the parts outside the CDR3, is SAVISQKPSRDICQRGTSLTIQCQVDSQVTMMFWYRQQPGQSLTLIATANQGSEATYESGFVIDKFPISRPNLTFSTLTVSNMSPEDSSIYLCSVEDQGSWTQYFGPGTRLLVL.